A selection of T cell receptor beta chains follows, all from one sample in a study of graft-versus-host responses after intestinal transplantation. Assay used: immunoSEQ multiplex PCR; TCRdb lists only in-frame clones, some missing. The table lists some 40,000 clones, about nine tenths of them singletons, with around 17% in the top ten. The starting material was ileum tissue, obtained about 28 weeks after intestinal transplant. These receptor sequences come from a human patient who received an intestinal transplant, so some T cells may come from the graft donor. Each CDR3 is given with its conserved first and last residue. The order of the fields is clone size, V gene, J gene, D gene, CDR3 DNA, CDR3 protein. D genes are given only for firm matches. Part of the rows lack a size; the others show once, few, many or a class for expanded clones.

clone_size: NA
v_call: TRBV7-9
j_call: TRBJ1-5
d_call: TRBD1
cdr3_nt: TGTGCCAGCAGTTCAGGGGGGAGCAATCAGCCCCAGCATTTT
cdr3_aa: CASSSGGSNQPQHF

clone_size: NA
v_call: TRBV28
j_call: TRBJ1-5
d_call: NA
cdr3_nt: TGTGCCAGCAGACCGATTGGTAGCAATCAGCCCCAGCATTTT
cdr3_aa: CASRPIGSNQPQHF

clone_size: few
v_call: TRBV7-9
j_call: TRBJ2-6
d_call: NA
cdr3_nt: TGTGCCAGCAGCACCGCCGGGGCACCTAACGTCCTGACTTTC
cdr3_aa: CASSTAGAPNVLTF

clone_size: NA
v_call: TRBV7-9
j_call: TRBJ2-5
d_call: TRBD2
cdr3_nt: TGTGCCAGCAGCCACTCGACTAGCGCCGAGCGCGAGACCCAGTACTTC
cdr3_aa: CASSHSTSAERETQYF

clone_size: NA
v_call: TRBV6-5
j_call: TRBJ1-1
d_call: NA
cdr3_nt: TGTGCCAGCAGACAGAGGGGGGGCACTGAAGCTTTCTTT
cdr3_aa: CASRQRGGTEAFF

clone_size: NA
v_call: TRBV5-1
j_call: TRBJ2-3
d_call: NA
cdr3_nt: TGCGCCAGCAGCTCAGTGGGTGATACGCAGTATTTT
cdr3_aa: CASSSVGDTQYF

clone_size: NA
v_call: TRBV7-2
j_call: TRBJ2-1
d_call: NA
cdr3_nt: TGTGCCAGCCCTGGGTCAGGGGTGTGTGAGCAGTTCTTC
cdr3_aa: CASPGSGVCEQFF

clone_size: NA
v_call: TRBV5-4
j_call: TRBJ1-1
d_call: TRBD1
cdr3_nt: TGTGCCAGCAGCTTGAGAGAGGGACAGGTCGAAGCTTTCTTT
cdr3_aa: CASSLREGQVEAFF

clone_size: NA
v_call: TRBV28
j_call: TRBJ1-4
d_call: NA
cdr3_nt: TGTGCCAGCAGGGGGTCTTTGGGTGAAAAACTGTTTTTT
cdr3_aa: CASRGSLGEKLFF

clone_size: NA
v_call: TRBV4-1
j_call: TRBJ1-2
d_call: TRBD1
cdr3_nt: TGCGCCAGCAGCCAATTTGAGGGGGCCTATGGCTACACCTTC
cdr3_aa: CASSQFEGAYGYTF

clone_size: NA
v_call: TRBV29-1
j_call: TRBJ1-2
d_call: TRBD1
cdr3_nt: TGCAGCGTATACAGGGGTGGGCGCTATGGCTACACCTTC
cdr3_aa: CSVYRGGRYGYTF

clone_size: NA
v_call: TRBV10-1
j_call: TRBJ2-7
d_call: NA
cdr3_nt: TGCGCCAGCAGTGAGGGAGGGTTGATCCCCTACGAGCAGTACTTC
cdr3_aa: CASSEGGLIPYEQYF

clone_size: NA
v_call: TRBV20-1
j_call: TRBJ2-4
d_call: NA
cdr3_nt: TGCAGTGCTAGCGCCAATAACATTCAGTACTTC
cdr3_aa: CSASANNIQYF

clone_size: NA
v_call: TRBV28
j_call: TRBJ1-3
d_call: TRBD1
cdr3_nt: TGTGCCAGCAGGAGCCCTTTGGGACAGGGAGACACCATATATTTT
cdr3_aa: CASRSPLGQGDTIYF

clone_size: NA
v_call: TRBV7-9
j_call: TRBJ2-1
d_call: NA
cdr3_nt: TGTGCCAGCAGCTTAGCCTACGGGAGCTCCTACAATGAGCAGTTCTTC
cdr3_aa: CASSLAYGSSYNEQFF

clone_size: NA
v_call: TRBV28
j_call: TRBJ2-7
d_call: TRBD1
cdr3_nt: TGTGCCAGCAGTTTAACAGGGGGCCCGTACGAGCAGTACTTC
cdr3_aa: CASSLTGGPYEQYF

clone_size: NA
v_call: TRBV28
j_call: TRBJ2-4
d_call: NA
cdr3_nt: TGTGCCAGCAGTTTAGCGTTGGGTAGCTCCCAGTACTTC
cdr3_aa: CASSLALGSSQYF

clone_size: NA
v_call: TRBV6-1
j_call: TRBJ1-4
d_call: TRBD1
cdr3_nt: TGTGCCAGCAGTTTACAGGGGGCTAATGAAAAACTGTTTTTT
cdr3_aa: CASSLQGANEKLFF

clone_size: few
v_call: TRBV28
j_call: TRBJ2-7
d_call: TRBD1
cdr3_nt: TGTGCCAGCAGTTTTCGGACAGGGAACACCTACGAGCAGTACTTC
cdr3_aa: CASSFRTGNTYEQYF

clone_size: NA
v_call: TRBV18
j_call: TRBJ2-5
d_call: NA
cdr3_nt: TGTGCCAGCTCACCCCCGGGGCAGGCCCGGGAGACCCAGTACTTC
cdr3_aa: CASSPPGQARETQYF

clone_size: NA
v_call: TRBV7-2
j_call: TRBJ1-3
d_call: NA
cdr3_nt: TGTGCCAGCAGCTTAGGGGGTAACTCTGGAAACACCATATATTTT
cdr3_aa: CASSLGGNSGNTIYF

clone_size: NA
v_call: TRBV5-1
j_call: TRBJ2-5
d_call: TRBD2
cdr3_nt: TGCGCCAGCAGTGGGGGGTCGCTAGCGGGGGGACAAGAGACCCAGTACTTC
cdr3_aa: CASSGGSLAGGQETQYF

clone_size: NA
v_call: TRBV2
j_call: TRBJ2-2
d_call: TRBD2
cdr3_nt: TGTGCCAGCAGTGATGGGCGGGAGGACACCGGGGAGCTGTTTTTT
cdr3_aa: CASSDGREDTGELFF

clone_size: NA
v_call: TRBV6-5
j_call: TRBJ1-1
d_call: NA
cdr3_nt: TGTGCCAGCAGACCGGGGGGGGACACTGAAGCTTTCTTT
cdr3_aa: CASRPGGDTEAFF

clone_size: NA
v_call: TRBV29-1
j_call: TRBJ2-5
d_call: NA
cdr3_nt: TGCAGCGTTGGCGACGTGGGGACCCAGTACTTC
cdr3_aa: CSVGDVGTQYF

clone_size: NA
v_call: TRBV10-1
j_call: TRBJ1-4
d_call: NA
cdr3_nt: TGCGCCAGCAGTGAGCAGGGATGGGGGCACGAGGAAAAACTGTTTTTT
cdr3_aa: CASSEQGWGHEEKLFF

clone_size: NA
v_call: TRBV13
j_call: TRBJ2-7
d_call: NA
cdr3_nt: TGTGCCAACTATTACGAGCAGTACTTC
cdr3_aa: CANYYEQYF

clone_size: NA
v_call: TRBV27
j_call: TRBJ2-1
d_call: TRBD1
cdr3_nt: TGTGCCAGCAGTCCGGGGACAGGGGGCAGGAATGAGCAGTTCTTC
cdr3_aa: CASSPGTGGRNEQFF

clone_size: NA
v_call: TRBV4-1
j_call: TRBJ2-3
d_call: NA
cdr3_nt: TGCGCCAGCAGTCGGACGGTCAGCACAGATACGCAGTATTTT
cdr3_aa: CASSRTVSTDTQYF

clone_size: NA
v_call: TRBV19
j_call: TRBJ1-2
d_call: NA
cdr3_nt: TGTGCCAGTAGTATGAACTATGGCTACACCTTC
cdr3_aa: CASSMNYGYTF

clone_size: NA
v_call: TRBV12-5
j_call: TRBJ2-5
d_call: TRBD1
cdr3_nt: TGTGCTAGTGGTTCGGACAGGGGGCTTGAGACCCAGTACTTC
cdr3_aa: CASGSDRGLETQYF

clone_size: NA
v_call: TRBV28
j_call: TRBJ2-7
d_call: NA
cdr3_nt: TGTGCCAGCAGGGAACAGGGCCCCAGCTCCTACGAGCAGTACTTC
cdr3_aa: CASREQGPSSYEQYF

clone_size: once
v_call: TRBV7-9
j_call: TRBJ1-3
d_call: NA
cdr3_nt: TGTGCCAGCAGCCCGGGTTACTCTGGAAACACCATATATTTT
cdr3_aa: CASSPGYSGNTIYF

clone_size: NA
v_call: TRBV7-6
j_call: TRBJ1-2
d_call: TRBD1
cdr3_nt: TGTGCCAGCAGCTTAGTCCCACCGGGACAGGGGAACTATGGCTACACCTTC
cdr3_aa: CASSLVPPGQGNYGYTF

clone_size: few
v_call: TRBV18
j_call: TRBJ2-1
d_call: NA
cdr3_nt: TGTGCCAGCTCACCAATGGGCGATTTTCCAAATGAGCAGTTCTTC
cdr3_aa: CASSPMGDFPNEQFF

clone_size: NA
v_call: TRBV20-1
j_call: TRBJ1-2
d_call: NA
cdr3_nt: TGCAGTGCCCCGGCTGGGGAAGGCTACACCTTC
cdr3_aa: CSAPAGEGYTF

clone_size: NA
v_call: TRBV5-6
j_call: TRBJ2-7
d_call: NA
cdr3_nt: TGTGCCAGCAGCTTGGCCGGGGCAGGCCTCTCCCCCGACGAGCAGTACTTC
cdr3_aa: CASSLAGAGLSPDEQYF

clone_size: NA
v_call: TRBV7-2
j_call: TRBJ2-4
d_call: TRBD1
cdr3_nt: TGTGCCAGCAGCTTAACCGGGGGAGGACAGGGGGCGAACATTCAGTACTTC
cdr3_aa: CASSLTGGGQGANIQYF

clone_size: NA
v_call: TRBV6-6
j_call: TRBJ1-2
d_call: TRBD1
cdr3_nt: TGTGCCAGCAGGGCCGGACAGGGGGCTGACACCTTC
cdr3_aa: CASRAGQGADTF

clone_size: NA
v_call: TRBV6-9
j_call: TRBJ2-7
d_call: TRBD1
cdr3_nt: TGTGCCAGCAGTTATTTTACTACAGGGGTCCAAGTCTCCTACGAGCAGTACTTC
cdr3_aa: CASSYFTTGVQVSYEQYF

clone_size: large
v_call: TRBV2
j_call: TRBJ2-7
d_call: NA
cdr3_nt: TGTGCCAGCAACCATGAAGCGGAGGACGAGACCCCCGAGCAGTACTTC
cdr3_aa: CASNHEAEDETPEQYF

clone_size: NA
v_call: TRBV29-1
j_call: TRBJ2-7
d_call: NA
cdr3_nt: TGCAGCGTTTTTTTTTCATCCTATTCTGGAAAAGGCTACGAGCAGTACTTC
cdr3_aa: CSVFFSSYSGKGYEQYF

clone_size: NA
v_call: TRBV10-3
j_call: TRBJ2-7
d_call: TRBD2
cdr3_nt: TGTGCCATCAGTGACAGCGGGGGGGCTTACGAGCAGTACTTC
cdr3_aa: CAISDSGGAYEQYF

clone_size: NA
v_call: TRBV7-2
j_call: TRBJ2-7
d_call: NA
cdr3_nt: TGTGCCAGCAGCTTAGGTCAGCTCGAGCAGTACTTC
cdr3_aa: CASSLGQLEQYF